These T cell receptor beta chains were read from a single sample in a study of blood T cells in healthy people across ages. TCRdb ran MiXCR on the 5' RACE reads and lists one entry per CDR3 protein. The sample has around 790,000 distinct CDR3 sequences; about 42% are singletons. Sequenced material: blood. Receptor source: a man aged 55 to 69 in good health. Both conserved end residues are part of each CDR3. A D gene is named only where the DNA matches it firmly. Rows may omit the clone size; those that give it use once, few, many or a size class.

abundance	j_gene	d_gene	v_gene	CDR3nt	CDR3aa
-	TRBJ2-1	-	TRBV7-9	TGTGCCAGCAGCCCAACAGGGACGTATGAGCAGTTCTTC	CASSPTGTYEQFF
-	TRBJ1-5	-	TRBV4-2	TGTGCCAGCAGCCAAAGTTTACAGGGTAATCAGCCCCAGCATTTT	CASSQSLQGNQPQHF
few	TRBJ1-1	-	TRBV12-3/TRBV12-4	TGTGCCAGCAACGGACTTGGGACGCTTTCTTTCTTT	CASNGLGTLSFF
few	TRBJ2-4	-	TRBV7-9	TGTGCCAGCAGCTTTGACCGTGGGGACATTCAGTACTTC	CASSFDRGDIQYF
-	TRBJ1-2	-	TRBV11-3	TGTGCCAGCAGCCCGACAGCAGACGATGGCTACACCTTC	CASSPTADDGYTF
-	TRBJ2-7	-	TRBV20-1	TGCAGTGCTACCCCTCGGGCAGGGGTCTCCCACGAGCAGTACTTC	CSATPRAGVSHEQYF
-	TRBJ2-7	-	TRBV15	TGTGCCACCAGCTACGAAAGGGACTTTTACAATGAGCAGTACTTC	CATSYERDFYNEQYF
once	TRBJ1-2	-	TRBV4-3	TGCGCCAGCAGCCAAGATAGGGCGACAGGACCCTATGGCTACACCTTC	CASSQDRATGPYGYTF
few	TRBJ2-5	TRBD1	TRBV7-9	TGTGCCAGCAGCGGGAGAGGACAGGGAAGGTGGGAGACCCAGTACTTC	CASSGRGQGRWETQYF
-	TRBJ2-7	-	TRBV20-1	TGCAGTGCCAACCCGGGGGGACACTACGAGCAGTACTTC	CSANPGGHYEQYF
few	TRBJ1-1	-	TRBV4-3	TGCGCCAGCAGCCAAGATCGGGGGGGCGTGAACACTGAAGCTTTCTTT	CASSQDRGGVNTEAFF
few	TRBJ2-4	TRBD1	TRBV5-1	TGCGCCAGCAGCTTGGGGCTGGGACAGGGGGAAAACATTCAGTACTTC	CASSLGLGQGENIQYF
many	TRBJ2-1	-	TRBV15	TGTGCCACCAGCAGAGATCCTGCCTATGAGCAGTTCTTC	CATSRDPAYEQFF
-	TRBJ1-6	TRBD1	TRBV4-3	TGCGCCAGCAGCCAACAGGGGGCTGGAAATTCACCCCTCCACTTT	CASSQQGAGNSPLHF
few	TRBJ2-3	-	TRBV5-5	TGTGCCAGCAGCTTGTACCCAGGCCAACCTAGCACAGATACGCAGTATTTT	CASSLYPGQPSTDTQYF
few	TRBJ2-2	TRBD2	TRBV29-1	TGCAGCCATAGCGGGGGGGTTAACACCGGGGAGCTGTTTTTT	CSHSGGVNTGELFF
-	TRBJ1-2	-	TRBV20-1	TGCAGTGCTAGTCTCGGGGGGATCGGGTATGGCTACACCTTC	CSASLGGIGYGYTF
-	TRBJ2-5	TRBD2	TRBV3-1	TGTGCCAGCAGCCAAGATTACCCGGGACTAGCGGGGGGGTACCAAGAGACCCAGTACTTC	CASSQDYPGLAGGYQETQYF
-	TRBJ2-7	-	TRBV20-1	TGCAGTGCTAGAGAATCCCCAGACTCCTACGAGCAGTACTTC	CSARESPDSYEQYF
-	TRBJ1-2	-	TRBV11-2	TGTGCCAGCAGCTTAGTTGGTGGATTTGGTGGCTACACCTTC	CASSLVGGFGGYTF
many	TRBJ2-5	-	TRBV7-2	TGTGCCAGCACCTCGTTTGAAGAGACCCAGTACTTC	CASTSFEETQYF
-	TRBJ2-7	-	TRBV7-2	TGTGCCAGCACCGTGAGACCCTCTCACGAGCAGTACTTC	CASTVRPSHEQYF
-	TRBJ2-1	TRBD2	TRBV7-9	TGTGCCAGCAGCTCCTCGACTAGCGGGATAAGTGAGCAGTTCTTC	CASSSSTSGISEQFF
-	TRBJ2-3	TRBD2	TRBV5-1	TGCGCCAGCAGCTCGAATACCGGGACTAGCGGGGGAGGCACAGATACGCAGTATTTT	CASSSNTGTSGGGTDTQYF
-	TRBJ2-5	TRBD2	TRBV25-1	TGTGCCAGCAGTGAATGGGGGACTAGCGGGGGGGAAGAGACCCAGTACTTC	CASSEWGTSGGEETQYF
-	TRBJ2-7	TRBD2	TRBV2	TGTGCCAGCAGTGAGCGGGGGGTAGCATACGAGCAGTACTTC	CASSERGVAYEQYF
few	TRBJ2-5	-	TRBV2	TGTGCCAGCAGTGCCCGGCAGGGTGGGCAAGAGACCCAGTACTTC	CASSARQGGQETQYF
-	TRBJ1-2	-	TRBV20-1	TGCAGTGCTGGAACAGATCGGTATGGCTACACCTTC	CSAGTDRYGYTF
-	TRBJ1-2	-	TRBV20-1	TGCAGTGCTGCTGGCTTTACAGTAGAGGGCTACACCTTC	CSAAGFTVEGYTF
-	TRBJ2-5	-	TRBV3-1	TGTGCCAGCAGCCCAAACGCTGGCCCAGAGACCCAGTACTTC	CASSPNAGPETQYF
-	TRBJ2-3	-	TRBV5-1	TGCGCCAGCAGCTTCAACCCGAAACAAGGGGACACAGATACGCAGTATTTT	CASSFNPKQGDTDTQYF
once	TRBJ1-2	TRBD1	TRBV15	TGTGCCACCAGCAGAGGACAGGGGGAGGTGGGCACCTTC	CATSRGQGEVGTF
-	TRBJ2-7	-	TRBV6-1	TGTGCCAGCAATTTGCAGGGGGGGCAGATCTACGAGCAGTACTTC	CASNLQGGQIYEQYF
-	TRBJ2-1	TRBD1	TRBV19	TGTGCCAGTAGTATAACACAGGGGTCTGGGAATGAGCAGTTCTTC	CASSITQGSGNEQFF
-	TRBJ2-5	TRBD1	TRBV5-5	TGTGCCAGCAGCGCCGACAGGGATCTGGTGTCAGAGACCCAGTACTTC	CASSADRDLVSETQYF
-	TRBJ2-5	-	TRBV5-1	TGCGCCAGCAGCTTAGAAGACAGACAAGAGACCCGGTACTTC	CASSLEDRQETRYF
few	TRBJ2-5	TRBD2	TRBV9	TGTGCCAGCAGCGGAGCGGGGACAGAGACCCAGTACTTC	CASSGAGTETQYF
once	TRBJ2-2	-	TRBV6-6	TGTGCCAGCAGTTACTCGATGGGGGCCGGGGAGCTGTTTTTT	CASSYSMGAGELFF
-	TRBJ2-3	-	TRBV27	TGTGCCAGCATAACACGGGGCCTTAGCACAGATACGCAGTATTTT	CASITRGLSTDTQYF
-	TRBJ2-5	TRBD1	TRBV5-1	TGCGCCAGCAGCTTGGTCCGGACAGGGGAAGAGACCCAGTACTTC	CASSLVRTGEETQYF